A single sample is the source of the 29 T cell receptor beta chains below, sequenced in a study of patients and donors after allogeneic stem cell transplantation. TCRdb reanalysed the RT-PCR reads using MiXCR and keeps one entry per CDR3 protein. The table records 80,000 to 90,000 distinct CDR3 sequences, about 48% of them present only once. Specimen: blood, either unsorted or a sorted T cell fraction (not recorded which). These receptors all come from a human donor who was either an allogeneic HSCT recipient or a stem cell or donor lymphocyte infusion donor (not recorded which). It is not recorded whose cells these are; they may come from a transplant donor.

Only a few counts were recorded for this clonotype. The CDR3 protein is CASSPYRDSDGTIYF. For the CDR3, the DNA is TGTGCCAGCAGCCCTTACCGGGACAGTGACGGCACCATATATTTT. The chain recombines TRBV3-1 with TRBJ1-3, with 7 bases fitting TRBD1. The CDR3 spans 15 residues. The germline CDR1 and CDR2 sequences are LGHDT and YNNKEL (reference sequence). V trimming: 4 bases; J trimming: 9 bases; junction bases outside the gene matches: 12.

J is TRBJ1-5 and V is TRBV28, with a weak D call TRBD1 (5 bases). Germline CDR1 MDHEN, CDR2 SYDVKM. The CDR3 is 19 residues long. V was pared by 5 bases and J by 0 bases, with 23 bases between. CDR3 bases: TGTGCCAGCAGTCCAACCCAATCGGCAGGGAAGGATAGCAATCAGCCCCAGCATTTT. Translating it yields CASSPTQSAGKDSNQPQHF.

The chain employs TRBV20-1 and TRBJ1-2; 10 bases map to TRBD1. Germline V gene lookup returns CDR1 DFQATT and CDR2 SNEGSKA (reference sequence). The CDR3 consists of 14 residues. J lost 8 bases, V lost 5 bases, and 11 bases had no gene match. The CDR3 here is CSAAGTGDLGGYTF. Written as DNA, the CDR3 is TGCAGTGCTGCCGGGACAGGGGATCTGGGAGGCTACACCTTC.

A remark on this clonotype: The germline gene is not matched at one end of the junction; a read error may be the cause. V and J are TRBV6-2 or TRBV6-3 and TRBJ1-1, with a weak D call TRBD1 (5 bases). Germline V CDR1 and CDR2: MNHEY, SVGEGT. CDR3 length equals 12 residues. For the CDR3, the DNA is TGTGCCAGCAGTTACTCTTACAGGCGTGGGACCTTT. Translating it yields CASSYSYRRGTF.

Remarks on this clonotype: At one of its ends the junction is not consistent with the germline gene, which may arise from a read error. V gene TRBV25-1 combines with J gene TRBJ1-3; D gene unclear. The CDR3 extends over 16 amino acids. Germline loops: CDR1 MGHDK, CDR2 SYGVNS. The DNA for the CDR3 is TGTGCCAGCAGTGCAAACGCAGTCCTCTCTGGAAACACCGTATATTTT. This translates into CASSANAVLSGNTVYF.

This clonotype has a handful of counts. The chain is built from TRBV2 and TRBJ1-2; maybe TRBD1 (5 bases). The length of the CDR3 is 12 residues. Germline assignment: CDR1 SNHLY and CDR2 FYNNEI. V lost 5 bases, J lost 11 bases, and 15 bases lay in between. In DNA, the CDR3 is TGTGCCAGCAGTCGGGACGGCTATTTTTACACCTTC. Translation: CASSRDGYFYTF.

This clonotype was counted many times. The chain combines TRBV2 with TRBJ1-5, with D unresolved. Per the germline V gene, CDR1 is SNHLY and CDR2 is FYNNEI. The CDR3 consists of 12 residues. The V end lost 5 bases, the J end lost 4 bases, and 6 bases lay between the germline ends. The CDR3 region is CASSSYNQPQHF. The CDR3 nucleotides read TGTGCCAGCAGTTCCTATAATCAGCCCCAGCATTTT. The full variable domain, its missing parts supplied by reference TRBV2 and TRBJ1-5, is EPEVTQTPSHQVTQMGQEVILRCVPISNHLYFYWYRQILGQKVEFLVSFYNNEISEKSEIFDDQFSVERPDGSNFTLKIRSTKLEDSAMYFCASSSYNQPQHFGDGTRLSIL.

Only a few counts were recorded for this clonotype. The chain employs TRBV28 and TRBJ1-5, with 10 bases matching TRBD1. Per germline, CDR1 MDHEN and CDR2 SYDVKM. The CDR3 totals 16 residues. J was trimmed by 4 bases and V by 3 bases; bases with no gene match: 6. In DNA, the CDR3 is TGTGCCAGCAGTTTTTGGGACAGGGGTGGAAATCAGCCCCAGCATTTT. Translated: CASSFWDRGGNQPQHF.

This rearrangement joins TRBV28 to TRBJ2-3; D is possibly TRBD1 (6 bases). CDR3 size: 17 residues. CDR1 is MDHEN, CDR2 SYDVKM, per germline. Trimming stripped 8 bases from V and 2 bases from J, with 23 bases between. CDR3 sequence reads: CASHASLRDTSTDTQYF. DNA of the CDR3: TGTGCCAGCCATGCTAGTCTCCGGGACACATCCACAGATACGCAGTATTTT.

The chain uses TRBV20-1 and TRBJ1-1, with D possibly matching TRBD1 (5 bases). The CDR3 covers 14 residues. V gave up 5 bases and J gave up 7 bases, with 20 bases separating them. The germline V gene has CDR1 DFQATT and CDR2 SNEGSKA (reference sequence). CDR3 amino acids: CSAVRIGAIYEAFF. CDR3 coding DNA: TGCAGTGCTGTACGTATAGGGGCTATCTATGAAGCTTTCTTT.

V and J are TRBV6-5 and TRBJ2-5, with no clear D. V gave up 0 bases and J gave up 6 bases, with 14 bases separating them. Germline V gene data show CDR1 as MNHEY and CDR2 as SVGAGI. The CDR3 length is 15 residues. CDR3 loop: CASSYSGWSAKTQYF. The DNA of the CDR3 is TGTGCCAGCAGTTACTCTGGCTGGAGTGCAAAGACCCAGTACTTC.

The chain employs TRBV4-2 and TRBJ2-2, with TRBD2 as a possible D gene (5 bases). The V and J ends lost 0 bases and 6 bases respectively, with 11 bases between them. The CDR3 covers 15 residues. Germline CDR1 is LGHNA and CDR2 is YNFKEQ. The CDR3 DNA sequence: TGTGCCAGCAGCCAAGACCGGGGAATAGCCGGGGAGCTGTTTTTT. The encoded protein is CASSQDRGIAGELFF.

V usage is TRBV4-3 and J usage is TRBJ1-4; D call uncertain. Trimming cost V 0 bases and J 1 base, with 6 bases left between them. The CDR3 runs to 15 residues. Germline assignment: CDR1 LGHNA and CDR2 YSLEER. This CDR3 is CASSQDPRTNEKLFF. The CDR3 DNA is TGCGCCAGCAGCCAAGATCCAAGAACTAATGAAAAACTGTTTTTT.

The chain links TRBV15 to TRBJ1-1; D gene ambiguous. Germline CDR1 and CDR2: LNHNV and YYDKDF (reference sequence). Trimming cost V 1 base and J 0 bases, with 9 bases left between them. The CDR3 is made up of 15 amino acids. Here the CDR3 reads CATSRVGLLNTEAFF. CDR3 bases: TGTGCCACCAGCAGAGTAGGCCTCCTGAACACTGAAGCTTTCTTT.

This clonotype was found a few times. V is TRBV28 and J is TRBJ1-5; tentative D call: TRBD1 (5 bases). The germline V gene has CDR1 MDHEN and CDR2 SYDVKM. V lost 11 bases and J 1 base, leaving 15 bases between the germline ends. The CDR3 consists of 14 residues. CDR3 DNA sequence: TGTGCCGCGGGGAGGGGCGGGAGCAATCAGCCCCAGCATTTT. Translating it yields CAAGRGGSNQPQHF.

This clonotype came up a few times. This rearrangement joins TRBV20-1 to TRBJ1-2; D is unclear. From germline, CDR1 is DFQATT and CDR2 SNEGSKA (reference sequence). The CDR3 is 10 amino acids. The ends were cut back, 2 bases at V and 8 bases at J, with 6 bases in the middle. CDR3 in amino acids: CSARPGGYTF. The CDR3 nucleotides are TGCAGTGCTAGACCCGGGGGCTACACCTTC.

The rearrangement links TRBV5-1 to TRBJ2-5; D is undetermined. With 1 base removed from V and 2 bases from J, the gap between germline ends came to 9 bases. Germline CDR1 and CDR2: SGHRS and YFSETQ. CDR3 length: 14 amino acids. CDR3 amino acids: CASSLYPSQETQYF. CDR3 DNA: TGCGCCAGCAGCTTGTATCCCTCTCAAGAGACCCAGTACTTC.

There are many counts of this clonotype. The rearrangement joins TRBV5-1 to TRBJ1-1, with D perhaps TRBD1 (6 bases). This CDR3 contains 15 residues. The ends were cut back, 4 bases at V and 4 bases at J, with 17 bases in the middle. Per germline, CDR1 SGHRS and CDR2 YFSETQ. CDR3 sequence (DNA): TGCGCCAGCAGCCCCCTGAACAGGGAGACCACTGAAGCTTTCTTT. It yields the protein CASSPLNRETTEAFF.

The CDR3 loop reads CASSQDLRGDVNIQYF. The CDR3 DNA sequence: TGCGCCAGCAGCCAAGATTTGAGGGGAGACGTGAACATTCAGTACTTC. This rearrangement joins TRBV4-3 to TRBJ2-4; D might be TRBD1 or TRBD2, each matching 5 bases. Germline CDR1 is LGHNA and CDR2 is YSLEER. V dropped 0 bases and J dropped 7 bases, with 16 bases sitting between them. The CDR3 loop spans 16 amino acids.

V is TRBV28 and J is TRBJ2-1; a weak D match, TRBD2 (6 bases). CDR1 and CDR2 from the germline V gene are MDHEN and SYDVKM. The V gene lost 8 bases and the J gene lost 1 base, with 15 bases spanning the gap. The CDR3 has 15 residues. The CDR3 DNA follows: TGTGCCAGCTTTACCGGAGGGAATTCCTACAATGAGCAGTTCTTC. The encoded protein is CASFTGGNSYNEQFF.

The V and J genes are TRBV20-1 and TRBJ1-4; D is ambiguous. The CDR3 runs 14 residues. V lost 3 bases and J 7 bases, leaving 15 bases between the germline ends. Germline assignment: CDR1 DFQATT and CDR2 SNEGSKA (reference sequence). The CDR3 nucleotides are TGCAGTGCTAGCGGCCGTGAGGGAGCTGAAAAACTGTTTTTT. Translated, it gives CSASGREGAEKLFF.

V gene TRBV4-3 combines with J gene TRBJ1-6; perhaps TRBD1 as D (5 bases). In germline, CDR1 is LGHNA, CDR2 YSLEER. Trimming pared 1 base from V and 0 bases from J, leaving 7 bases between. This CDR3 is 16 amino acids long. Here the CDR3 reads CASSQVRGSYNSPLHF. CDR3 bases: TGCGCCAGCAGCCAAGTGAGGGGCTCCTATAATTCACCCCTCCACTTT.

The chain joins TRBV20-1 to TRBJ2-1; weak D call: TRBD1 (6 bases). V was trimmed by 3 bases and J by 7 bases, leaving 13 bases between them. Germline V lookup: CDR1 DFQATT, CDR2 SNEGSKA (reference sequence). The CDR3 is 13 amino acids. The CDR3 region is CSARTGPWNEQFF. CDR3 coding DNA: TGCAGTGCTAGGACAGGTCCTTGGAATGAGCAGTTCTTC.

The chain links TRBV20-1 to TRBJ2-7, with 12 bases fitting TRBD1. J was trimmed by 4 bases and V by 5 bases; bases with no gene match: 3. Looked up from germline, CDR1 is DFQATT and CDR2 is SNEGSKA (reference sequence). The CDR3 contains 13 residues. The CDR3 reads CSAWDRGHYEQYF. CDR3 coding DNA: TGCAGTGCTTGGGACAGGGGGCATTACGAGCAGTACTTC.

This clonotype was seen a few times. The chain has TRBV12-5 and TRBJ1-5; D is unclear. This CDR3 contains 16 residues. Between the trimmed V and J ends, which lost 5 bases and 1 base, there was a span of 15 bases. CDR1 and CDR2 from the germline V gene are LGHNT and FRNRAP. CDR3 protein: CASGPPSGVSNQPQHF. CDR3 DNA: TGTGCTAGTGGTCCCCCGAGCGGGGTAAGCAATCAGCCCCAGCATTTT.

This clonotype was detected a few times. The gene calls are TRBV12-3 or TRBV12-4 and TRBJ1-4; D remains unclear. Trimming removed 7 bases at V and 8 bases at J, with 14 bases between. The CDR3 contains 13 residues. As DNA, the CDR3 is TGTGCCAGCAATTCCGGGGAGTCGGAAAAACTGTTTTTT. Residues: CASNSGESEKLFF.

This rearrangement joins TRBV20-1 to TRBJ1-1; D remains unclear. Germline V gene lookup returns CDR1 DFQATT and CDR2 SNEGSKA (reference sequence). The ends were cut back, 2 bases at V and 3 bases at J, with 10 bases in the middle. This CDR3 contains 13 residues. The CDR3 sequence: CSARRGKDTEAFF. CDR3 bases: TGCAGTGCTAGACGAGGGAAAGACACTGAAGCTTTCTTT.

This clonotype was observed a few times. The rearrangement uses TRBV9 and TRBJ1-2; D is undetermined. This CDR3 comprises 12 residues. CDR1 SGDLS and CDR2 YYNGEE come from the germline V gene. V was pared by 6 bases and J by 6 bases, with 12 bases between. CDR3 coding DNA: TGTGCCAGCACCGACGGTCCGCATGGCTACACCTTC. The encoded protein is CASTDGPHGYTF.

V usage is TRBV29-1 and J usage is TRBJ1-4; a weak D match, TRBD1 (5 bases). Germline CDR1 reads SQVTM; CDR2 reads ANQGSEA. The ends were cut back, 4 bases at V and 4 bases at J, with 7 bases in the middle. The CDR3 length is 12 residues. The CDR3 region has the DNA TGCAGCGTTGGGACAATTAATGAAAAACTGTTTTTT. It specifies CSVGTINEKLFF.